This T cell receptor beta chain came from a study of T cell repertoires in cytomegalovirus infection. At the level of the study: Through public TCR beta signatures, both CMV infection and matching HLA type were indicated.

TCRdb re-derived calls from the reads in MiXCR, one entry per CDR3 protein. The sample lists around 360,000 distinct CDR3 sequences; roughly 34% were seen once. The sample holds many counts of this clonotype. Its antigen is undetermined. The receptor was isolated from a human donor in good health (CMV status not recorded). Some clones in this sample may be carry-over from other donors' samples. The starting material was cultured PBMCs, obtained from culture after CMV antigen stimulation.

The CDR3 region has the DNA TGTGCCAGCAGCCGTCGCGGCGCCAGTCAGCCCCAGCATTTT. It codes for CASSRRGASQPQHF. The chain combines TRBV7-2 with TRBJ1-5; D is undetermined. Trimming pared 5 bases from V and 6 bases from J, leaving 14 bases between. CDR3 length: 14 amino acids. CDR1 is SGHTA, CDR2 FQGNSA, per germline. Drawing the rest from reference TRBV7-2 and TRBJ1-5, the complete variable domain is GAGVSQSPSNKVTEKGKDVELRCDPISGHTALYWYRQSLGQGLEFLIYFQGNSAPDKSGLPSDRFSAERTGGSVSTLTIQRTQQEDSAVYLCASSRRGASQPQHFGDGTRLSIL.